This entry lists 18 T cell receptor beta chains sequenced from one sample in a study of shared clonotypes between healthy human individuals. This table comes from immunoSEQ multiplex PCR, and its TCRdb copy is limited to in-frame clones, with some not included. The table lists approximately 1,500,000 clones, about 96% of them singletons, with about 1.2% in the top ten. Sequenced material: naive CD4+ T cells sorted from blood. Documented subset: CD45RA+ positively selected. These receptors originate from a man in his thirties or forties in good health.

CDR3 sequence: CASSSRSSGANVLTF. The CDR3 region has the DNA TGTGCCAGCAGCTCAAGAAGCTCTGGGGCCAACGTCCTGACTTTC. This chain connects TRBV5-4 to TRBJ2-6; no definite D call. The CDR3 sequence is 15 residues long. The V gene's germline CDR1 is SGHNT and CDR2 YYREEE (reference sequence). Trimming cost V 3 bases and J 0 bases, with 7 bases left between them.

V and J are TRBV5-1 and TRBJ1-1; D unresolved. This CDR3 contains 11 residues. Germline loops: CDR1 SGHRS, CDR2 YFSETQ. The germline V and J ends were trimmed by 1 base and 7 bases, with 5 bases remaining between them. The CDR3 bases are TGCGCCAGCAGCTTGAGAGGTGAAGCTTTCTTT. This gives the protein CASSLRGEAFF.

The chain combines TRBV5-5 with TRBJ1-3; D perhaps matches TRBD1 (5 bases). The V and J ends lost 2 bases and 0 bases respectively, with 6 bases between them. CDR1 SGHKS and CDR2 YYEKEE come from the germline V gene (reference sequence). The CDR3 loop spans 14 amino acids. The CDR3 sequence is CASSFGGSGNTIYF. The CDR3, as DNA: TGTGCCAGCAGCTTCGGGGGCTCTGGAAACACCATATATTTT. Together with reference TRBV5-5 and TRBJ1-3, the CDR3 gives the full variable domain: DAGVTQSPTHLIKTRGQQVTLRCSPISGHKSVSWYQQVLGQGPQFIFQYYEKEERGRGNFPDRFSARQFPNYSSELNVNALLLGDSALYLCASSFGGSGNTIYFGEGSWLTVV.

The chain combines TRBV6-1 with TRBJ2-3; 8 bases are a match to TRBD1. The ends lost 3 bases at V and 0 bases at J; junction bases unmatched: 8. The CDR3 length is 17 residues. Germline V gene data show CDR1 as MNHNS and CDR2 as SASEGT. The CDR3 reads CASSDMWRTGSTDTQYF. In DNA, the CDR3 is TGTGCCAGCAGTGATATGTGGAGGACAGGGAGCACAGATACGCAGTATTTT.

This clone has a single count. The rearrangement joins TRBV5-5 to TRBJ2-7; 9 nucleotides line up with TRBD1. Unmatched junction bases numbered 8, after V lost 4 bases and J lost 0 bases. The germline V gene has CDR1 SGHKS and CDR2 YYEKEE (reference sequence). The CDR3 contains 16 residues. The CDR3 DNA reads TGTGCCAGCAGCCCGCGCACAGGGGGCTCCTCCTACGAGCAGTACTTC. Its translation: CASSPRTGGSSYEQYF.

Concerning this clone: The same CDR3 is also encoded by other DNA sequences in this sample. The rearrangement links TRBV5-8 to TRBJ1-5; 8 bases line up with TRBD1. V shed 5 bases and J 4 bases; nucleotides not matched to a gene: 2. This CDR3 has 13 residues. Germline CDR1 reads SGHTS; CDR2 reads YDEGEE. CDR3 sequence (DNA): TGTGCCAGCAGTCGGACAGGGAATCAGCCCCAGCATTTT. Encoded protein: CASSRTGNQPQHF. The full variable domain, completed using reference TRBV5-8 and TRBJ1-5, is EAGVTQSPTHLIKTRGQQATLRCSPISGHTSVYWYQQALGLGLQFLLWYDEGEERNRGNFPPRFSGRQFPNYSSELNVNALELEDSALYLCASSRTGNQPQHFGDGTRLSIL.

Written as DNA, the CDR3 is TGTGCCAGCGGTCGGGCCGGGGAGCTGTTTTTT. Its translation: CASGRAGELFF. The chain combines TRBV6-5 with TRBJ2-2; D is uncertain. The CDR3 loop spans 11 amino acids. The V end lost 8 bases, the J end lost 6 bases, and 7 bases lay between the germline ends. Germline-derived CDR1 and CDR2 are MNHEY and SVGAGI.

V and J are TRBV28 and TRBJ2-2, with unresolved D. With 1 base removed from V and 7 bases from J, the gap between germline ends came to 7 bases. In germline, CDR1 is MDHEN, CDR2 SYDVKM. This CDR3 region has 13 residues. The CDR3, as DNA: TGTGCCAGCAGTTTATTGGGTGTCGGGGAGCTGTTTTTT. Translating it yields CASSLLGVGELFF. Filled out from reference TRBV28 and TRBJ2-2, the complete variable domain reads DVKVTQSSRYLVKRTGEKVFLECVQDMDHENMFWYRQDPGLGLRLIYFSYDVKMKEKGDIPEGYSVSREKKERFSLILESASTNQTSMYLCASSLLGVGELFFGEGSRLTVL.

The J gene is TRBJ1-2, the V gene TRBV19; D is unclear. V was clipped by 4 bases and J by 5 bases, with 20 bases between them. The germline V gene encodes CDR1 LNHDA and CDR2 SQIVND (reference sequence). The CDR3 spans 16 residues. The CDR3 DNA reads TGTGCCAGTAGTAGCAAGACGGACCCTTGGTGGTATGGCTACACCTTC. Translating it yields CASSSKTDPWWYGYTF. Full variable domain (outside the CDR3, taken from reference TRBV19 and TRBJ1-2): DGGITQSPKYLFRKEGQNVTLSCEQNLNHDAMYWYRQDPGQGLRLIYYSQIVNDFQKGDIAEGYSVSREKKESFPLTVTSAQKNPTAFYLCASSSKTDPWWYGYTFGSGTRLTVV.

V usage is TRBV14 and J usage is TRBJ2-7, with D possibly matching TRBD2 (6 bases). Germline V gene sequence: CDR1 SGHDN, CDR2 FVKESK. CDR3 length: 16 amino acids. Trimming cost V 0 bases and J 3 bases, with 15 bases left between them. The CDR3 protein is CASSQDLRFGGYEQYF. CDR3 DNA: TGTGCCAGCAGCCAAGATCTGAGATTCGGGGGCTACGAGCAGTACTTC.

The rearrangement joins TRBV19 to TRBJ1-5, with D possibly matching TRBD1 (6 bases). V was trimmed by 3 bases and J by 7 bases, leaving 19 bases between them. Germline CDR1 and CDR2: LNHDA and SQIVND (reference sequence). The CDR3 is 16 residues long. The CDR3 region is CASSMRVGAGSQPQHF. The CDR3 DNA follows: TGTGCCAGTAGTATGAGAGTGGGGGCGGGTTCCCAGCCCCAGCATTTT. The variable domain in full, completed from reference TRBV19 and TRBJ1-5, reads DGGITQSPKYLFRKEGQNVTLSCEQNLNHDAMYWYRQDPGQGLRLIYYSQIVNDFQKGDIAEGYSVSREKKESFPLTVTSAQKNPTAFYLCASSMRVGAGSQPQHFGDGTRLSIL.

As concerns this clone: Other DNA sequences in this specimen translate into the identical CDR3. The chain uses TRBV6-1 and TRBJ2-3; D is tentatively TRBD1 or TRBD2 (5 bases each). The V end was cut by 4 bases, the J end by 0 bases, with 8 bases between. Germline assignment: CDR1 MNHNS and CDR2 SASEGT. This CDR3 comprises 14 residues. The CDR3, as DNA: TGTGCCAGCAGTGTCCGGGACAGCACAGATACGCAGTATTTT. Translated: CASSVRDSTDTQYF.

This clone showed up just once. V is TRBV6-5 and J is TRBJ2-3; D is uncertain. The CDR3 is 15 residues long. The germline V gene encodes CDR1 MNHEY and CDR2 SVGAGI. Trimming cost V 8 bases and J 2 bases, with 17 bases left between them. The DNA of the CDR3 is TGTGCCAGCTCTCTCGACTCGCCTGACACAGATACGCAGTATTTT. Translated, it gives CASSLDSPDTDTQYF.

The genes are TRBV4-1 and TRBJ2-4; weak D call: TRBD2 (5 bases). The CDR3 contains 15 residues. The V gene lost 0 bases and the J gene lost 8 bases, with 14 bases spanning the gap. Germline CDR1 reads MGHRA; CDR2 reads YSYEKL. This chain's CDR3 is CASSQDRARADIQYF. CDR3 in DNA: TGCGCCAGCAGCCAAGACCGGGCCCGAGCGGACATTCAGTACTTC.

The chain uses TRBV6-1 and TRBJ2-7; 7 nucleotides line up with TRBD1. Germline loops: CDR1 MNHNS, CDR2 SASEGT. The CDR3 covers 12 residues. Trimming at V came to 3 bases and at J to 6 bases, leaving 2 bases not matched to a gene. CDR3: CASSDQGVEQYF. The CDR3 DNA reads TGTGCCAGCAGTGATCAGGGGGTCGAGCAGTACTTC.

In this sample, this clone turned up a few times. This sequence joins TRBV4-2 and TRBJ2-7; 8 bases are shared with TRBD2. V trimming: 4 bases; J trimming: 9 bases; junction bases outside the gene matches: 11. The CDR3 consists of 14 residues. Germline CDR1 and CDR2: LGHNA and YNFKEQ. The CDR3 loop is CASSPDGTRPRQYF. In DNA form, the CDR3 reads TGTGCCAGCAGCCCCGACGGGACTAGGCCTCGGCAGTACTTC.

To note about this clone: Other DNA sequences in the sample encode the same CDR3. This chain links TRBV6-1 with TRBJ2-3; the D is unclear. V was cut by 3 bases and J by 2 bases, with 6 bases left in between. This CDR3 is built from 13 residues. The germline V gene encodes CDR1 MNHNS and CDR2 SASEGT. For the CDR3, the DNA is TGTGCCAGCAGTGAGGGCCCCACAGATACGCAGTATTTT. Amino acids: CASSEGPTDTQYF.

The chain links TRBV28 to TRBJ1-5; D gene ambiguous. CDR1 is MDHEN and CDR2 is SYDVKM in the germline V gene. The CDR3 spans 16 residues. Trimming pared 2 bases from V and 5 bases from J, leaving 16 bases between. CDR3 in DNA: TGTGCCAGCAGTTTAGAGATATCAATGGGCCATCAGCCCCAGCATTTT. Encoded protein: CASSLEISMGHQPQHF.